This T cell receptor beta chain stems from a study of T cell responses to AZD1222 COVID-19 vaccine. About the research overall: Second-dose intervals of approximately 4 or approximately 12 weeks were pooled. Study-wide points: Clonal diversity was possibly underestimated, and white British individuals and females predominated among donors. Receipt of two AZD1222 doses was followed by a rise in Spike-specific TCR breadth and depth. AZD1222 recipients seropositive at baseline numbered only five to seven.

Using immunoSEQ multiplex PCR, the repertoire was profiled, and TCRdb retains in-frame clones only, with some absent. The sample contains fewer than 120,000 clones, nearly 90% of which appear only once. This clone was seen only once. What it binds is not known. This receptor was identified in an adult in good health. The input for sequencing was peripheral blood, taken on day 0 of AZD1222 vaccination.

The CDR3 region has the DNA TGTGCCAGCAGGGGGACCCTCCCAAAAAACACCGGGGAGCTGTTTTTT. Translating it yields CASRGTLPKNTGELFF. This chain connects TRBV11-2 to TRBJ2-2; D tentatively reads TRBD1 or TRBD2 (5 bases each). This CDR3 is built from 16 residues. The germline gives CDR1 SGHAT, CDR2 FQNNGV. V lost 6 bases and J lost 2, with 16 bases in between. The whole variable domain, remainder taken from reference TRBV11-2 and TRBJ2-2, is EAGVAQSPRYKIIEKRQSVAFWCNPISGHATLYWYQQILGQGPKLLIQFQNNGVVDDSQLPKDRFSAERLKGVDSTLKIQPAKLEDSAVYLCASRGTLPKNTGELFFGEGSRLTVL.